This T cell receptor (beta chain) was identified during a study of T cell responses to AZD1222 COVID-19 vaccine (dated by TCRdb to about 2021). As for the study more broadly: Because spike-specific TCR depth and breadth did not differ between the two schedules, AZD1222 recipients who got a second dose at roughly 4 weeks were pooled with those who got a second dose at roughly 12 weeks. A total of just over 230 trial participants underwent TCR sequencing, of whom some 200 had received two doses of AZD1222 and about 25 had received two doses of the MenACWY control vaccine. Trial participants were enrolled by age into 18-55, 56-69 and 70-plus year subgroups, with 148, 28 and 57 TCR-sequenced participants respectively. Study-level results and caveats: Most participants were white British and females outnumbered males, and the authors suggested that clonal diversity may have been underestimated. Epitopes outside the regions mutated in the B.1.351 and B.1.1.7 variants were reportedly recognized by nearly half of the unique spike-specific TCRs. CD4 TCRs associated with the vaccine covered the entire spike protein, and the dominant responses were in regions 160-218 and 743-854. The 56-69-year group was small, and its depth increase did not reach significance, likely because of low power. Because no day 14 peak-response samples were available, the repertoires could be characterized only after the peak T cell response. Only 5 to 7 AZD1222 recipients were SARS-CoV-2 seropositive at baseline, limiting conclusions about previously exposed vaccinees. Spike-specific TCR breadth and depth rose significantly after two AZD1222 doses compared with day 0 and with MenACWY recipients.

Of note for this clone: What this receptor recognizes is not known. No base-level quality is on record; no much larger clone is a single base apart.

For CDR1 and CDR2, the germline V gene lists KGHSH and LQKENI. From cysteine to phenylalanine, the CDR3 is 13 amino acids long. The entry retains the CDR3 DNA only, 39 bases that are in frame from base 1. A distance of 15 bases separates the germline ends of V and J, which lose 3 bases and 9 bases respectively. The CDR3 regions of human TCRbeta chains were analyzed by immunosequencing. The study's processing was this. TCRs in the repertoires were compared against a reference library of SARS-CoV-2-specific TCRs that had been generated with the MIRA antigen-specificity platform. Breadth meant the fraction of unique TCRs that were SARS-CoV-2-associated, whereas depth meant the fraction of total T cells that were SARS-CoV-2-associated. Using the MIRA data, every spike-specific TCR was mapped to the spike region that the TCR reacted to and assigned to either a CD4 or a CD8 class. Log10-transformed breadth and depth values were compared by one-way ANOVA with Sidak's multiple comparisons tests. TCRdb stores this immuneACCESS table with in-frame sequences only. Part of the clones is absent; in the studies checked, under half of the shortfall reflects unresolved V genes, and no reason is known for the rest. V and J calls plus clone size are reproduced from that table; the DNA served to infer D and trimming. The sample contains about 130,000 clones, around 92% of them found a single time. Roughly 1.6% of the sample comes from the top ten.

The time point label, as the study defines it: baseline before first vaccination. Vaccinee samples came from UK trials COV001 and COV002, including a single-blind randomized controlled phase 2/3 trial of AZD1222 (ChAdOx1 nCoV-19) in healthy adults. Trial participant PBMC samples were collected at day 0 and day 28 after the second dose for TCRbeta chain sequencing. The input for sequencing was peripheral blood, taken on day 0 of AZD1222 vaccination. The sequence was collected from an adult in good health. This chain is built from TRBV18 and TRBJ2-7, with a tentative D gene TRBD2 over 5 matching bases. CDR3 reads: CASSPDSRGGQYF. At the DNA level, the sequence is TGTGCCAGCTCACCCGATAGCCGCGGAGGGCAGTACTTC.